The 3 T cell receptor beta chains below all came from one sample that was sequenced in a study of blood T cell repertoires in COVID-19. The table came from immunoSEQ multiplex PCR; TCRdb's copy has only in-frame clones and leaves some out. The sample gives 200,000 to 300,000 clones, around 89% of which show up once; 3.5% to 4.5% is in the top ten. Sequenced: PBMCs or T cells enriched from blood (not recorded which). The receptors derive from a woman aged 30 to 39 who had recovered from COVID-19.

The chain's CDR3 is CASTTDSYEQYF. The CDR3 DNA is TGTGCCAGCACCACAGACTCCTACGAGCAGTACTTC. The chain has TRBV6-5 and TRBJ2-7; D is ambiguous. V lost 7 bases to trimming and J lost 0 bases, with 7 bases between them. Germline CDR1 and CDR2: MNHEY and SVGAGI. The CDR3 consists of 12 residues.

About this clone itself: Sequence at one end of the junction differs from germline and may be a read error. The rearrangement joins TRBV27 to TRBJ1-1; 7 nucleotides agree with TRBD1. Germline CDR1 and CDR2: MNHEY and SMNVEV (reference sequence). The CDR3 runs to 14 residues. CDR3 amino acids: CASSLTGTNGALTF. The DNA of the CDR3 is TGTGCCAGCAGCCTGACAGGGACGAATGGGGCCCTTACTTTT.

V gene TRBV19 combines with J gene TRBJ1-1, with D possibly being TRBD1 (6 bases). The length of the CDR3 is 15 residues. From germline, CDR1 is LNHDA and CDR2 SQIVND (reference sequence). With 3 bases removed from V and 1 base from J, the gap between germline ends came to 12 bases. CDR3: CASSIPTGKNTEAFF. CDR3 DNA sequence: TGTGCCAGTAGTATCCCGACAGGAAAGAACACTGAAGCTTTCTTT.